This T cell receptor (beta chain) was sequenced in a study of blood T cell repertoires in COVID-19 (TCRdb year 2020). The study in broad terms: Samples covering the acute and convalescent phases of COVID-19 were provided by collaborators in the United States, Italy and Spain. The dataset comprised deeply sampled blood TCRbeta repertoires from subjects exposed to, actively infected with, or recovered from COVID-19. A de-identified subject ID, COVID-19 status, age in years and sex were almost always included in the sample metadata. A freely available public database, intended as a resource for researchers studying the immune response to SARS-CoV-2, is where the repertoires were released. Where available, HLA class I and class II types were taken from metadata supplied by the sample provider and were not determined by assay-based typing. The samples were drawn from two sources: the first 160 participants of the ongoing ImmuneRACE study, and 1,254 subjects contributed by 6 global collaborators. The prospective study material was composed of cDNA or gDNA derived from T cells, B-cell-depleted T cells, or PBMCs. Study-wide findings and limitations: How much clinical and demographic metadata was included differed by source and by participant, and the metadata was provided uncurated.

TCRbeta CDR3 regions were amplified from genomic DNA by means of the immunoSEQ Assay, a bias-controlled multiplex PCR. As for the authors' bioinformatics: The number of nucleated cells in each sample was estimated by amplification of reference gene primers within the assay. Sequence reads were collapsed and filtered to measure the absolute abundance of every unique TCRbeta CDR3 rearrangement. For each sample, productive Simpson clonality was calculated by taking the square root of Simpson's diversity index across productive rearrangements. TCRdb took this table from immuneACCESS and kept in-frame rearrangements with V and J called. Such tables lack part of the clones; where checked against another copy, unresolved V genes explain under half of the gap, and the rest is unexplained. D and trimming were read from the DNA, whereas the V and J calls and clone size are those reported in that table. The sample table holds roughly 340,000 clones, of which around nine tenths were seen once. The ten largest clonotypes hold around 7.9% of the sample.

CDR1 and CDR2 are read off the germline V gene (reference sequence) as LNHDA and SQIVND. The CDR3 has 16 amino acids, counting the end cysteine and phenylalanine. The read is trimmed to its CDR3 DNA, 48 bases read in frame from base 1. V is shortened by 5 bases, J by 0 bases, and the region joining them spans 13 bases. One collaborating source in Seattle enrolled patients during active infection and followed them longitudinally through the course of disease. Whole blood was collected in K2EDTA tubes by collaborating institutions according to the institutions' own protocols. For TCRbeta analysis, collaborator samples were shipped as frozen whole blood, as isolated PBMCs, or as DNA extracted from either sample type. A note on this clone: Its antigen is unknown. One base away there is no much larger clone; base qualities are not given.

The receptor's source is a woman in her seventies with COVID-19, enrolled during active disease. The chain couples TRBV19 to TRBJ1-4, with the D segment identity uncertain. Sequences were obtained from peripheral blood. The nucleotides are TGTGCCAGTAGTTATTCTGGAGGGACAACTAATGAAAAACTGTTTTTT. Its coded protein is CASSYSGGTTNEKLFF.